Included here is one T cell receptor (beta chain) sequence, with context. What it recognizes is unknown. Germline-derived CDR1 and CDR2 are SGHNT and YENEEA. CDR3 length: 13 amino acids. V was cut by 5 bases and J by 8 bases, with 16 bases left in between. This specimen comes from a study of OX40 agonist ivuxolimab in advanced cancers. For the study at large: Given to patients was ivuxolimab, an agonistic anti-OX40 (CD134) antibody. Dose-escalation patients were diagnosed with hepatocellular carcinoma, melanoma, renal cell cancer or head and neck cancer.

Study conclusions and caveats: At 0.1-3.0 mg/kg, partial responders had clonal expansion among the lowest observed.

With autoimmune disease history or systemic immunosuppression, patients were excluded. TCRdb's copy holds only in-frame clones and misses some; the assay was immunoSEQ multiplex PCR. Among 80,000 to 100,000 clones listed, 80% to 95% were seen once. The TCR originated in an adult with an advanced solid tumor such as melanoma, head and neck, liver or kidney cancer. Specimen: CD4+ or CD8+ T cells sorted from blood, collected in a trial of the OX40 agonist ivuxolimab. The chain carries TRBV11-3 and TRBJ2-7, with D tentatively TRBD1 or TRBD2 (5 bases each). CDR3 sequence: CASSPHRDGQQYF. The CDR3 nucleotides read TGTGCCAGCAGCCCTCACCGGGACGGTCAGCAGTACTTC.